This T cell receptor (beta chain) was identified during a study of monozygotic twins with inflammatory bowel disease. TCRdb re-called the 5' RACE reads and gives one entry per CDR3 protein, without DNA. Its listing shows around 140,000 distinct CDR3 sequences. Without any T cell sorting, total RNA was isolated from whole blood. This CDR3 contains 22 residues. CDR1 LNHNV and CDR2 YYDKDF come from the germline V gene (reference sequence). The chain joins TRBV15 to TRBJ1-3; checking the TCRdb D call of TRBD1 is not possible without DNA. The sequence derives from a human donor with ulcerative colitis or Crohn's disease, or a healthy co-twin of an affected twin (not recorded which). Sequenced input: blood. The CDR3 sequence: CATSSSWYDRAESGFAGNTIYF.